This T cell receptor (beta chain) was observed in a study of PD-1 blockade in mismatch repair-deficient tumors. Study conclusions and caveats: Tumor-resident clones, often absent from pretreatment blood, expanded after pembrolizumab and then contracted.

Data came from immunoSEQ multiplex PCR; TCRdb stores just in-frame clones and leaves some out. This sample has around 120,000 clones, with 86% found just once. J lost 7 bases, V lost 3 bases, and 1 base had no gene match. The CDR3 is 14 residues long. Germline values: CDR1 SGHNT, CDR2 YENEEA. Comment on this clone: Its antigen is not identified.

The material sequenced was peripheral blood, taken 44 weeks after starting pembrolizumab. This chain links TRBV11-3 with TRBJ2-1, with 12 bases lining up with TRBD1. This TCR derives from an adult with mismatch repair-deficient cancer. The CDR3 here is CASSLGQGANEQFF. The DNA of the CDR3 is TGTGCCAGCAGCTTGGGACAGGGGGCGAATGAGCAGTTCTTC.